Each of the 26 T cell receptor beta chains below was sequenced from the same sample in a study of shared T cell receptors in the human thymus. Sequencing used immunoSEQ multiplex PCR; TCRdb keeps in-frame clones, though not all of them. This sample yields about 380,000 clones, of which approximately 95% are seen a single time; around 0.018% belongs to the top ten. Sequencing was done on a sample of thymocytes. The origin of the receptors is a human donor.

The chain links TRBV28 to TRBJ1-2; D unclear. CDR3 length: 12 amino acids. V shed 3 bases and J shed 4 bases, with 6 bases lying between them. CDR1 MDHEN and CDR2 SYDVKM come from the germline V gene. DNA of the CDR3: TGTGCCAGCAGTTTCACCGCCTATGGCTACACCTTC. Its translation: CASSFTAYGYTF.

The chain couples TRBV5-1 to TRBJ2-5; 10 positions match TRBD2. Germline V gene sequence: CDR1 SGHRS, CDR2 YFSETQ. V gave up 3 bases and J gave up 0 bases; unmatched junction bases: 11. There are 18 residues in the CDR3. CDR3 in amino acids: CASSSRTSSGGYQETQYF. The DNA of the CDR3 is TGCGCCAGCAGCTCCCGGACCTCTAGCGGGGGTTACCAAGAGACCCAGTACTTC.

V and J are TRBV14 and TRBJ2-3, with TRBD2 identical over 14 bases. The length of the CDR3 is 18 residues. J gave up 2 bases and V 4 bases, and 8 bases lay outside the gene matches. Germline V CDR1 and CDR2: SGHDN, FVKESK. The CDR3 nucleotides read TGTGCCAGCAGCCTCGGACTAGCGGGAGGTAGGGCCACAGATACGCAGTATTTT. It specifies CASSLGLAGGRATDTQYF.

The sample holds a few counts of this clone. V usage is TRBV5-6 and J usage is TRBJ2-1; D uncertain. The CDR3 totals 11 residues. CDR1 is SGHDT and CDR2 is YYEEEE in the germline V gene. V lost 4 bases and J lost 5, with 4 bases in between. In DNA, the CDR3 is TGTGCCAGCAGCAGCCACAATGAGCAGTTCTTC. Translation: CASSSHNEQFF.

The chain combines TRBV7-6 with TRBJ1-3; D is unresolved. Germline V gene sequence: CDR1 SGHVS, CDR2 FNYEAQ. Trimming removed 1 base from V and 3 bases from J, with 10 bases in between. This CDR3 has 15 amino acids. This chain's CDR3 is CASSLDEWDGNTIYF. The CDR3 DNA reads TGTGCCAGCAGCTTAGATGAGTGGGATGGAAACACCATATATTTT.

The rearrangement uses TRBV7-8 and TRBJ2-3; unclear D gene. Germline V gene data show CDR1 as SGHVS and CDR2 as FQNEAQ. V was trimmed by 6 bases and J by 3 bases, leaving 7 bases between them. This CDR3 is built from 12 residues. The CDR3 DNA reads TGTGCCAGCAGGTCAGGAACAGATACGCAGTATTTT. The encoded protein is CASRSGTDTQYF.

This clone was seen just once. Other DNA variants within this sample encode the same CDR3. V is TRBV18 and J is TRBJ2-7; TRBD2 agrees at 8 bases. J lost 2 bases, V lost 3 bases, and 3 bases had no gene match. This CDR3 spans 14 amino acids. Germline V gene lookup returns CDR1 KGHSH and CDR2 LQKENI. CDR3 coding DNA: TGTGCCAGCTCACCGCCGGGGGGGCCCTACGAGCAGTACTTC. Translated: CASSPPGGPYEQYF.

V is TRBV6-1 and J is TRBJ2-7; 16 bases align to TRBD2. V lost 1 base and J lost 3; bases outside the gene matches: 15. CDR1 is MNHNS, CDR2 SASEGT, per germline. The CDR3 consists of 21 residues. In nucleotides, the CDR3 is TGTGCCAGCAGTGAAGGGGGACTAGCGGGAGGGCCCCCCGTCGGCTACTACGAGCAGTACTTC. It codes for CASSEGGLAGGPPVGYYEQYF.

The genes are TRBV28 and TRBJ2-3, with D uncertain. The CDR3 has 13 amino acids. Germline-derived CDR1 and CDR2 are MDHEN and SYDVKM. V was cut by 2 bases and J by 4 bases, with 7 bases left in between. CDR3 in DNA: TGTGCCAGCAGTTTACTTAGGGCAGATACGCAGTATTTT. Translated, it gives CASSLLRADTQYF.

The V and J genes are TRBV28 and TRBJ2-5, with 8 nucleotides matching TRBD2. Trimming removed 8 bases from V and 6 bases from J; junction bases left unmatched: 14. This CDR3 contains 15 residues. The germline V gene encodes CDR1 MDHEN and CDR2 SYDVKM. CDR3 amino acids: CASRDRGLGVKTQYF. CDR3 nucleotide sequence: TGTGCCAGCCGCGACCGGGGACTAGGGGTAAAGACCCAGTACTTC.

The table lists this clone with a count of one. The chain combines TRBV19 with TRBJ2-3; D possibly corresponds to TRBD2 (5 bases). V was clipped by 5 bases and J by 3 bases, with 9 bases between them. Germline CDR1 and CDR2: LNHDA and SQIVND (reference sequence). The CDR3 has 13 amino acids. In DNA form, the CDR3 reads TGTGCCAGTAGTGCGGGCAGGACAGATACGCAGTATTTT. Protein product: CASSAGRTDTQYF.

This sequence joins TRBV15 and TRBJ2-3; no definite D call. V lost 5 bases and J lost 1, with 7 bases in between. CDR1 is LNHNV and CDR2 is YYDKDF in the germline V gene (reference sequence). CDR3 length: 13 residues. The CDR3 region is CATSRTGTDTQYF. CDR3 nucleotides: TGTGCCACCAGCCGTACAGGCACAGATACGCAGTATTTT.

This chain uses TRBV23-1 with TRBJ2-7; D gene ambiguous. Being an ORF, TRBV23-1 has a function that is uncertain. The length of the CDR3 is 13 residues. The V gene lost 4 bases and the J gene lost 6 bases, with 13 bases spanning the gap. The CDR3 sequence: CASSPPGLFEQYF. The CDR3 bases are TGCGCCAGCAGTCCACCAGGTTTATTCGAGCAGTACTTC.

The rearrangement links TRBV9 to TRBJ2-7, with D perhaps TRBD2 (6 bases). Germline loops: CDR1 SGDLS, CDR2 YYNGEE. The CDR3 length is 16 residues. The V end lost 0 bases, the J end lost 3 bases, and 16 bases lay between the germline ends. CDR3 sequence reads: CASSVEGSGNHYEQYF. CDR3 in DNA: TGTGCCAGCAGCGTAGAAGGTAGCGGAAATCACTACGAGCAGTACTTC.

This clone was found once. V gene TRBV7-2 combines with J gene TRBJ2-3, with D possibly being TRBD2 (5 bases). This CDR3 region has 18 residues. Looked up from germline, CDR1 is SGHTA and CDR2 is FQGNSA. V lost 1 base to trimming and J lost 1 base, with 18 bases between them. This chain's CDR3 is CASSLEFKDFGGTDTQYF. As DNA, the CDR3 is TGTGCCAGCAGCTTAGAGTTCAAGGATTTCGGGGGCACAGATACGCAGTATTTT.

The chain carries TRBV7-2 and TRBJ2-1; 11 nucleotides line up with TRBD2. The CDR3 is 15 residues long. V was clipped by 6 bases and J by 5 bases; unmatched bases: 6. Per the germline V gene, CDR1 is SGHTA and CDR2 is FQGNSA. This chain's CDR3 is CASRTLLAGDNEQFF. Written as DNA, the CDR3 is TGTGCCAGCAGGACCCTACTAGCGGGAGACAATGAGCAGTTCTTC.

The chain joins TRBV19 to TRBJ2-7, with D unclear. This CDR3 region has 11 residues. The germline V and J ends were trimmed by 4 bases and 3 bases, with 4 bases remaining between them. Germline V gene data show CDR1 as LNHDA and CDR2 as SQIVND (reference sequence). In DNA form, the CDR3 reads TGTGCCAGTAGTACGTACTACGAGCAGTACTTC. Translating it yields CASSTYYEQYF.

V is TRBV5-1 and J is TRBJ1-1; unclear D gene. The CDR3 has 15 residues. V dropped 0 bases and J dropped 2 bases, with 11 bases sitting between them. Germline lookup yields CDR1 SGHRS and CDR2 YFSETQ. In DNA, the CDR3 is TGCGCCAGCAGCTTGGCTGCAGGCGCTAACACTGAAGCTTTCTTT. Amino acid sequence: CASSLAAGANTEAFF. Combining the CDR3 with reference TRBV5-1 and TRBJ1-1 gives the whole variable domain KAGVTQTPRYLIKTRGQQVTLSCSPISGHRSVSWYQQTPGQGLQFLFEYFSETQRNKGNFPGRFSGRQFSNSRSEMNVSTLELGDSALYLCASSLAAGANTEAFFGQGTRLTVV.

The chain is built from TRBV6-1 and TRBJ2-7; 7 bases are a match to TRBD2. Germline-derived CDR1 and CDR2 are MNHNS and SASEGT. The CDR3 is 15 amino acids. The V and J ends lost 11 bases and 2 bases, in that order; junction bases with no gene match: 15. CDR3 coding DNA: TGTGCCTCACCACCTCTCCGGGACTACCCCTACGAGCAGTACTTC. The encoded protein is CASPPLRDYPYEQYF.

The rearrangement joins TRBV10-2 to TRBJ1-2; D is perhaps TRBD1 (5 bases). With 7 bases removed from V and 0 bases from J, the gap between germline ends came to 18 bases. Looked up from germline, CDR1 is WSHSY and CDR2 is SAAADI. The CDR3 runs 16 residues. Here the CDR3 reads CASNGREGTPNYGYTF. CDR3 nucleotide sequence: TGCGCCAGCAACGGTCGTGAAGGGACCCCTAACTATGGCTACACCTTC.

The V call is TRBV5-1, the J call TRBJ1-1; D is unresolved. The germline gives CDR1 SGHRS, CDR2 YFSETQ. There are 12 residues in the CDR3. Trimming cost V 2 bases and J 8 bases, with 10 bases left between them. The CDR3 DNA follows: TGCGCCAGCAGCTTCACCGGGCCCGAAGCTTTCTTT. Translated, it gives CASSFTGPEAFF.

The chain has TRBV6-1 and TRBJ1-3; D gene unclear. The V end was cut by 1 base, the J end by 2 bases, with 9 bases between. The CDR3 has 15 residues. From germline, CDR1 is MNHNS and CDR2 SASEGT. The CDR3: CASSEVGRAGNTIYF. The CDR3 DNA reads as TGTGCCAGCAGTGAAGTAGGACGGGCTGGAAACACCATATATTTT.

The chain combines TRBV2 with TRBJ1-2, with 8 bases matching TRBD1. The CDR3 contains 13 residues. V dropped 5 bases and J dropped 4; count of bases not matched to a gene: 3. The V gene's germline CDR1 is SNHLY and CDR2 FYNNEI. CDR3 in amino acids: CASSRQGTYGYTF. The CDR3 region has the DNA TGTGCCAGCAGTCGACAGGGGACCTATGGCTACACCTTC. The whole variable domain, filled in from reference TRBV2 and TRBJ1-2, reads EPEVTQTPSHQVTQMGQEVILRCVPISNHLYFYWYRQILGQKVEFLVSFYNNEISEKSEIFDDQFSVERPDGSNFTLKIRSTKLEDSAMYFCASSRQGTYGYTFGSGTRLTVV.

The rearrangement joins TRBV7-9 to TRBJ2-1, with TRBD1 as a possible D gene (6 bases). CDR3 size: 16 residues. Per the germline V gene, CDR1 is SEHNR and CDR2 is FQNEAQ (reference sequence). Trimming left V 5 bases short and J 0 bases short, with 14 bases between. The CDR3 coding sequence is TGTGCCAGCAGCCTCAGACAGGAGAGCTCCTACAATGAGCAGTTCTTC. This sequence encodes CASSLRQESSYNEQFF.

The V and J genes are TRBV4-1 and TRBJ2-1; TRBD2 aligns across 11 bases. This CDR3 comprises 19 residues. Looked up from germline, CDR1 is MGHRA and CDR2 is YSYEKL. With 4 bases clipped from V and 13 bases from J, the junction kept 24 bases outside the gene matches. The CDR3 loop reads CASSRSGLAGLKNRNGQFF. The CDR3 DNA reads as TGCGCCAGCAGCCGCTCCGGACTAGCGGGCCTAAAAAACCGAAATGGCCAGTTCTTC.

The chain employs TRBV5-6 and TRBJ1-3, with TRBD1 identical over 7 bases. Trimming removed 4 bases from V and 3 bases from J; junction bases left unmatched: 10. Germline V gene sequence: CDR1 SGHDT, CDR2 YYEEEE. The CDR3 runs to 16 residues. The DNA for the CDR3 is TGTGCCAGCAGCCCCCGGGACAGCCTCGGTGGAAACACCATATATTTT. This codes for CASSPRDSLGGNTIYF.